The 2 T cell receptor beta chains in this list originate from one sample, sequenced in a study of regulatory T cells in long-lasting Graves disease. According to the study, TCR beta libraries were built with iRepertoire HTBI primers and CDR3-region Arm-PCR. Via MiXCR, TCRdb re-called the multiplex PCR reads, giving one row per CDR3 protein. The sample records more than 450,000 distinct CDR3 sequences, 12% being singletons. Time point: newly diagnosed GD, antithyroid drugs for less than 3 months. RNA from PBMCs was the source of the TCR library. A further study also used this sample, focusing on T cells in Graves' hyperthyroidism and ophthalmopathy.

Sequencing was performed on peripheral blood mononuclear cells (PBMCs), taken at new diagnosis, from a patient treated with antithyroid drugs. The origin of the receptors is a woman younger than 45 with Graves disease.

The sample holds many counts of this clonotype. This rearrangement joins TRBV6-5 to TRBJ1-1; no clear D gene. Germline-derived CDR1 and CDR2 are MNHEY and SVGAGI. V was pared by 0 bases and J by 6 bases, with 20 bases between. The length of the CDR3 is 17 residues. The CDR3 is CASSYSSKGGNRAEAFF. In DNA, the CDR3 is TGTGCCAGCAGTTACTCGAGTAAGGGCGGCAACCGGGCTGAAGCTTTCTTT.

This clonotype has at least ten counts. CDR3: CASSLLSGGMGNEQFF. DNA for the CDR3: TGCGCCAGCAGCTTGCTGTCGGGGGGCATGGGCAATGAGCAGTTCTTC. The rearrangement joins TRBV5-1 to TRBJ2-1; a possible D gene is TRBD2 (7 bases). CDR3 length: 16 residues. Trimming stripped 1 base from V and 6 bases from J, with 17 bases between. CDR1 is SGHRS and CDR2 is YFSETQ in the germline V gene.